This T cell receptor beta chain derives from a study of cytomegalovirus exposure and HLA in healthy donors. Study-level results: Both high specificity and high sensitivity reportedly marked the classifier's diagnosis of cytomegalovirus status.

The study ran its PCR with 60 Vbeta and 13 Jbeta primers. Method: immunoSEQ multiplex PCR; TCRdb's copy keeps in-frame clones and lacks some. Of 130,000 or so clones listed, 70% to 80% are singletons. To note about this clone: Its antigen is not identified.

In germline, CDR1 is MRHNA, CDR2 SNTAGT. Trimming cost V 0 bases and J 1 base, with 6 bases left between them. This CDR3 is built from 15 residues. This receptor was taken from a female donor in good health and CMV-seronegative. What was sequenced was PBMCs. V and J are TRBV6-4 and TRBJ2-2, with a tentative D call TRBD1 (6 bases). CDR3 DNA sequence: TGTGCCAGCAGTGACTCGACAGGGAACACCGGGGAGCTGTTTTTT. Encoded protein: CASSDSTGNTGELFF.